This T cell receptor (beta chain) was retrieved from a study of shared clonotypes between healthy human individuals. Germline V gene sequence: CDR1 KGHSH, CDR2 LQKENI. The CDR3 runs 17 residues. V lost 5 bases and J lost 1; bases outside the gene matches: 7. A CD45RA-negative memory subset and a CD45RA+ naive subset were separated from the CD4+ cells. This clone has a single count. TCRdb keeps only in-frame clones here, not all; method: immunoSEQ multiplex PCR. The sample shows roughly 1,600,000 clones, 98% to 99% of them seen only once. Sequenced input: naive CD4+ T cells sorted from blood. The subset: CD45RA+ positively selected. The rearrangement joins TRBV18 to TRBJ2-7; 14 bases are shared with TRBD2. This TCR was sampled from a man in his thirties or forties in good health. DNA for the CDR3: TGTGCCAGCTCAACGACTAGCGGGAGGGCCCGTTCCTACGAGCAGTACTTC. Its translation is CASSTTSGRARSYEQYF.